The 29 T cell receptor beta chains presented below share a single source sample, sequenced in a study of identifying expanded T cells in peripheral blood (dated by TCRdb to between 2017 and 2020). The library came from the immunoSEQ multiplex PCR assay. Sourced from immuneACCESS, this table was stored by TCRdb with only in-frame sequences that have V and J called. A share of the clones is absent; for the studies checked, an unresolved V gene accounts for under half, and the remainder has no known explanation. In all, the sample holds 70,000 to 100,000 clones, and more than 75% of those were seen once. Roughly 19% of the sample lies in the top ten. Sequences were obtained from blood. These receptors all come from a person aged 18 to 75 in good health.

The sample holds one count of this clone. This sequence joins TRBV28 and TRBJ2-6; 11 bases map to TRBD1. This CDR3 contains 19 residues. Germline loops: CDR1 MDHEN, CDR2 SYDVKM. The ends lost 3 bases at V and 0 bases at J; junction bases unmatched: 7. CDR3 protein: CASSFQRDRGDSGANVLTF. The CDR3 DNA sequence: TGTGCCAGCAGTTTTCAGAGGGACAGGGGGGACTCTGGGGCCAACGTCCTGACTTTC. The variable domain in full, completed from reference TRBV28 and TRBJ2-6, reads DVKVTQSSRYLVKRTGEKVFLECVQDMDHENMFWYRQDPGLGLRLIYFSYDVKMKEKGDIPEGYSVSREKKERFSLILESASTNQTSMYLCASSFQRDRGDSGANVLTFGAGSRLTVL.

This clone was seen only once. The chain employs TRBV9 and TRBJ2-5, with 8 nucleotides matching TRBD2. The CDR3 extends over 16 amino acids. Unmatched junction bases numbered 9, after V lost 0 bases and J lost 5 bases. Germline V gene sequence: CDR1 SGDLS, CDR2 YYNGEE. The CDR3 DNA sequence: TGTGCCAGCAGCGTAGGAAGCGGGGGCTCCCAGGAGACCCAGTACTTC. Translated: CASSVGSGGSQETQYF.

The J gene is TRBJ1-2, the V gene TRBV19, with 8 positions matching TRBD1. With 1 base clipped from V and 4 bases from J, the junction kept 8 bases outside the gene matches. The germline CDR1 and CDR2 sequences are LNHDA and SQIVND (reference sequence). CDR3 length equals 16 residues. CDR3 protein: CASSIAGQGRGYGYTF. CDR3 sequence (DNA): TGTGCCAGTAGTATAGCTGGACAGGGCCGGGGCTATGGCTACACCTTC.

At least ten counts were recorded for this clone. V is TRBV6-4 and J is TRBJ2-3; D gene ambiguous. Germline-derived CDR1 and CDR2 are MRHNA and SNTAGT. V gave up 0 bases and J gave up 2 bases, with 3 bases separating them. The CDR3 is made up of 13 amino acids. CDR3 region: CASSDSPTDTQYF. The CDR3 coding sequence is TGTGCCAGCAGTGACTCGCCCACAGATACGCAGTATTTT.

In this sample, this clone turned up a few times. This chain uses TRBV5-6 with TRBJ1-3; D gene ambiguous. The CDR3 is 15 residues long. Trimming cost V 0 bases and J 0 bases, with 7 bases left between them. Germline V CDR1 and CDR2: SGHDT, YYEEEE. CDR3 region: CASSLAQVSGNTIYF. CDR3 in DNA: TGTGCCAGCAGCTTGGCGCAAGTCTCTGGAAACACCATATATTTT.

The rearrangement links TRBV6-4 to TRBJ2-3; 11 bases are shared with TRBD2. The CDR3 totals 15 residues. Germline CDR1 is MRHNA and CDR2 is SNTAGT. Losses at the gene ends were 6 bases for V and 6 bases for J; bases not matched to a gene: 8. CDR3 nucleotide sequence: TGTGCCAGCAGCACTAGCGGGGGATCCGCTGATACGCAGTATTTT. Its translation is CASSTSGGSADTQYF.

The chain links TRBV4-2 to TRBJ2-7, with D perhaps matching TRBD1 (5 bases). Germline V gene sequence: CDR1 LGHNA, CDR2 YNFKEQ. CDR3 length: 13 residues. Trimming pared 1 base from V and 4 bases from J, leaving 8 bases between. The CDR3 bases are TGTGCCAGCAGCCAAGGGGCAGGGTACGAGCAGTACTTC. Residues: CASSQGAGYEQYF.

The CDR3 region is CASSFLGGGTIYF. CDR3 DNA: TGTGCCAGCAGCTTCCTAGGGGGAGGCACCATATATTTT. The chain has TRBV11-2 and TRBJ1-3; D is perhaps TRBD1 (6 bases). This CDR3 has 13 amino acids. Trimming took off 3 bases at V and 9 bases at J, with 12 bases between the two ends. Germline CDR1 reads SGHAT; CDR2 reads FQNNGV.

This sequence joins TRBV5-5 and TRBJ1-4; D is ambiguous. The CDR3 sequence is 13 residues long. Trimming took off 0 bases at V and 7 bases at J, with 7 bases between the two ends. CDR1 and CDR2 (germline): SGHKS, YYEKEE (reference sequence). The CDR3 sequence is CASSLEWGEKLFF. CDR3 bases: TGTGCCAGCAGCTTGGAATGGGGTGAAAAACTGTTTTTT.

This clone was found once. V usage is TRBV5-4 and J usage is TRBJ1-2, with unresolved D. With 2 bases removed from V and 4 bases from J, the gap between germline ends came to 12 bases. CDR3 length: 14 residues. Germline CDR1 reads SGHNT; CDR2 reads YYREEE (reference sequence). CDR3 DNA: TGTGCCAGCAGCTTATACGGCTCCACCTATGGCTACACCTTC. It is translated as CASSLYGSTYGYTF.

As concerns this clone: At one end, the junction sequence differs from germline, possibly due to a read error. The rearrangement links TRBV10-3 to TRBJ2-1, with no clear D. CDR3 length: 11 amino acids. Germline CDR1 ENHRY, CDR2 SYGVKD. The DNA for the CDR3 is TGTGCCATCAGCGAGTACAATGAGCAGTTCTTC. This encodes CAISEYNEQFF.

V and J are TRBV4-1 and TRBJ1-4, with D possibly being TRBD1 (6 bases). V was cut by 1 base and J by 7 bases, with 10 bases left in between. The CDR3 totals 14 residues. Germline CDR1 and CDR2: MGHRA and YSYEKL. In DNA form, the CDR3 reads TGCGCCAGCAGCCAAGCTGGGGGCAGTGAAAAACTGTTTTTT. Translated, it gives CASSQAGGSEKLFF.

The genes are TRBV4-1 and TRBJ1-1; no clear D. This CDR3 has 14 amino acids. Germline V lookup: CDR1 MGHRA, CDR2 YSYEKL. The V end was cut by 6 bases, the J end by 1 base, with 12 bases between. CDR3 region: CASRGPLRNTEAFF. Written as DNA, the CDR3 is TGCGCCAGCAGGGGCCCTCTGAGGAACACTGAAGCTTTCTTT.

This chain joins TRBV10-3 and TRBJ2-7, with TRBD2 matching 8 bases. The V gene end was trimmed by 4 bases and the J gene end by 6 bases; junction bases not matched to a gene: 8. This CDR3 spans 14 amino acids. Germline V gives CDR1 ENHRY, CDR2 SYGVKD. The CDR3 sequence is CAISADGGAVEQYF. CDR3 in DNA: TGTGCCATCAGTGCTGACGGGGGGGCCGTCGAGCAGTACTTC.

Comments on this clone: At one end the junction does not follow the germline gene, possibly because of a read error. V gene TRBV7-4 combines with J gene TRBJ2-4; 9 positions agree with TRBD1. Looked up from germline, CDR1 is SGHVT and CDR2 is SQSDAQ. CDR3 length: 12 residues. DNA for the CDR3: TGTGCCAGCAGCCACCGAACAGGGGGCACTCCTTTC. It yields the protein CASSHRTGGTPF. Complete variable domain (other parts from reference TRBV7-4 and TRBJ2-4): GAGVSQSPRYKVAKRGRDVALRCDSISGHVTLYWYRQTLGQGSEVLTYSQSDAQRDKSGRPSGRFSAERPERSVSTLKIQRTEQGDSAVYLCASSHRTGGTPFGAGTRLSVL.

This clone appeared a single time. This CDR3 is CASRPRPGVGNIQYF. The CDR3, as DNA: TGTGCCAGCAGGCCTCGTCCCGGGGTCGGAAACATTCAGTACTTC. The gene calls are TRBV7-9 and TRBJ2-4; D might be TRBD2 (5 bases). Trimming took off 6 bases at V and 6 bases at J, with 18 bases between the two ends. The CDR3 consists of 15 residues. Germline CDR1 reads SEHNR; CDR2 reads FQNEAQ (reference sequence).

The rearrangement uses TRBV7-8 and TRBJ1-3; weak D call: TRBD1 (5 bases). CDR1 and CDR2 (germline): SGHVS, FQNEAQ. This CDR3 comprises 14 residues. Trimming removed 5 bases from V and 0 bases from J, with 8 bases in between. This CDR3 reads CASSRQFSGNTIYF. As DNA, the CDR3 is TGTGCCAGCAGCCGACAGTTCTCTGGAAACACCATATATTTT.

The rearrangement uses TRBV6-5 and TRBJ2-1, with 9 bases matching TRBD1. The germline V gene encodes CDR1 MNHEY and CDR2 SVGAGI. V gave up 2 bases and J gave up 14 bases; unmatched junction bases: 10. This CDR3 has 14 amino acids. CDR3 protein: CASSYRGQGRQKFF. In nucleotides, the CDR3 is TGTGCCAGCAGTTACAGGGGACAGGGACGACAAAAGTTCTTC.

The chain couples TRBV21-1 to TRBJ2-7; the table names TRBD2, a call not compared with the DNA. TRBV21-1 is termed a pseudogene. This CDR3 is 14 amino acids long. CDR3 coding DNA: TGTGCCAGCAGCGCTCGAAGTGATACGGACGAGCAGTACTTC. It translates to CASSARSDTDEQYF.

The chain has TRBV6-5 and TRBJ1-1; D not certain. The ends were cut back, 0 bases at V and 3 bases at J, with 5 bases in the middle. This CDR3 has 13 amino acids. Germline V gives CDR1 MNHEY, CDR2 SVGAGI. CDR3 loop: CASSYSAYTEAFF. The CDR3 DNA reads TGTGCCAGCAGTTACTCAGCCTACACTGAAGCTTTCTTT.

The J gene is TRBJ1-1, the V gene TRBV27; D gene unclear. The CDR3 is 13 amino acids. CDR1 is MNHEY, CDR2 SMNVEV, per germline (reference sequence). V was shortened by 4 bases and J by 0 bases, with 6 bases between the two germline ends. CDR3 sequence reads: CASSSTVNTEAFF. The CDR3 nucleotides are TGTGCCAGCAGTTCCACCGTGAACACTGAAGCTTTCTTT.

This clone was picked up a small number of times. The chain is built from TRBV5-6 and TRBJ2-7; D remains ambiguous. The germline V gene has CDR1 SGHDT and CDR2 YYEEEE. Between the trimmed V and J ends, which lost 2 bases and 5 bases, there was a span of 11 bases. The CDR3 runs to 13 residues. The CDR3 nucleotides read TGTGCCAGCAGCTTTGGCCTCTTGGACGAGCAGTACTTC. This encodes CASSFGLLDEQYF.

The rearrangement joins TRBV5-4 to TRBJ1-3; D is possibly TRBD1 (6 bases). Looked up from germline, CDR1 is SGHNT and CDR2 is YYREEE (reference sequence). The CDR3 loop spans 18 amino acids. Trimming removed 4 bases from V and 2 bases from J, with 22 bases in between. As DNA, the CDR3 is TGTGCCAGCAGCCCCGGGACATTTGACAGAACTGCTGGAAACACCATATATTTT. Its protein is CASSPGTFDRTAGNTIYF.

This chain joins TRBV6-6 and TRBJ2-5; TRBD2 is a possible D gene (6 bases). The V and J ends lost 5 bases and 0 bases respectively, with 13 bases between them. CDR1 is MNHNY and CDR2 is SVGAGI in the germline V gene (reference sequence). CDR3 length: 15 amino acids. The CDR3 here is CASSDRLAYQETQYF. In DNA, the CDR3 is TGTGCCAGCAGTGACCGGCTAGCGTACCAAGAGACCCAGTACTTC.

V and J are TRBV10-3 and TRBJ2-7, with a tentative D call TRBD2 (6 bases). The ends were cut back, 10 bases at V and 1 base at J, with 17 bases in the middle. Germline values: CDR1 ENHRY, CDR2 SYGVKD. This CDR3 comprises 14 residues. CDR3 nucleotides: TGTGCCACCGGGGTTGGGGGGATTTCCTACGAGCAGTACTTC. Translation: CATGVGGISYEQYF.

V usage is TRBV5-4 and J usage is TRBJ2-3; the match to TRBD1 covers 8 bases. J gave up 2 bases and V 4 bases, and 3 bases lay outside the gene matches. Germline V gene sequence: CDR1 SGHNT, CDR2 YYREEE (reference sequence). The CDR3 is 14 amino acids. The CDR3 bases are TGTGCCAGCAGCAGACAGGGGCACACAGATACGCAGTATTTT. This codes for CASSRQGHTDTQYF. Full variable domain (rest looked up from reference TRBV5-4 and TRBJ2-3): ETGVTQSPTHLIKTRGQQVTLRCSSQSGHNTVSWYQQALGQGPQFIFQYYREEENGRGNFPPRFSGLQFPNYSSELNVNALELDDSALYLCASSRQGHTDTQYFGPGTRLTVL.

This clone showed up just a few times. The genes are TRBV5-1 and TRBJ2-3, with D tentatively TRBD1 or TRBD2 (5 bases each). Trimming shortened V by 0 bases and J by 0 bases, and 8 bases separated the two germline ends. Germline CDR1 and CDR2: SGHRS and YFSETQ. The CDR3 spans 15 residues. The CDR3 nucleotides are TGCGCCAGCAGCTTGGTGGGGGTTAGCACAGATACGCAGTATTTT. Translating it yields CASSLVGVSTDTQYF.

This chain joins TRBV29-1 and TRBJ2-7; D tentatively fits TRBD1 or TRBD2 (5 bases each). V was clipped by 4 bases and J by 0 bases, with 13 bases between them. Germline V CDR1 and CDR2: SQVTM, ANQGSEA. The CDR3 runs 14 residues. The CDR3 nucleotides read TGCAGCGTTGGGGGGACCCTGAGCTCCTACGAGCAGTACTTC. Protein: CSVGGTLSSYEQYF.

A single count supports this clone. The chain is built from TRBV28 and TRBJ2-7; TRBD1 or TRBD2 may be the D gene (5 bases each). Germline V gives CDR1 MDHEN, CDR2 SYDVKM. V was pared by 7 bases and J by 4 bases, with 20 bases between. There are 15 residues in the CDR3. The CDR3 reads CASTSTWGTGYEQYF. The CDR3 coding sequence is TGTGCCAGCACTTCTACCTGGGGGACCGGTTACGAGCAGTACTTC.